The TCR beta chain described here comes from a study of blood T cell repertoires in COVID-19. Study-level background: The United States, Italy and Spain were the sources of the acute and convalescent COVID-19 samples. Sources were T cells, B-cell-depleted T cells, or PBMCs; the material itself was cDNA or gDNA.

Methods used by the authors: Estimation of nucleated cell counts was performed using reference gene primer amplification. The data were produced by immunoSEQ multiplex PCR, yet TCRdb's version contains in-frame clones alone and is incomplete. The D gene and trimming were derived from the DNA, and the V and J assignments and clone size from that table. The repertoire holds under 110,000 clones, with about two thirds as singletons. The CDR3 totals 13 residues. V was cut by 3 bases and J by 5 bases, with 12 bases left in between. Germline V lookup: CDR1 SQVTM, CDR2 ANQGSEA. The J gene is TRBJ2-3, the V gene TRBV29-1, with TRBD2 as a possible D gene (5 bases). This receptor was taken from a human donor with acute or convalescent COVID-19. The donor label of this sample is uncertain. Specimen: peripheral blood. The CDR3 sequence is CSVEEEFVDTQYF. The DNA of the CDR3 is TGCAGCGTTGAGGAGGAATTCGTAGATACGCAGTATTTT.